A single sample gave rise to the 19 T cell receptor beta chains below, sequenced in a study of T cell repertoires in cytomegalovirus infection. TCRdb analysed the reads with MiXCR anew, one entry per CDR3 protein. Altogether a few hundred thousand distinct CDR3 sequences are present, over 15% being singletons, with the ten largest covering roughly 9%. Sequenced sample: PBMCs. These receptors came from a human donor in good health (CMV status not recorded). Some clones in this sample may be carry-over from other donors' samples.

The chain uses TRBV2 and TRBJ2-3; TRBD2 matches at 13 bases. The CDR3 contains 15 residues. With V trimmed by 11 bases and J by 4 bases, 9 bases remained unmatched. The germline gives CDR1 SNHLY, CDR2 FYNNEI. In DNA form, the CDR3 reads TGTGCCTCCCGGACTAGCGGGGGATCGGCAGATACGCAGTATTTT. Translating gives CASRTSGGSADTQYF.

CDR3 coding DNA: TGTGCCAGTAGTAAAGGGTACCTCTCCTACAATGAGCAGTTCTTC. Its protein product is CASSKGYLSYNEQFF. This rearrangement joins TRBV19 to TRBJ2-1; D is unresolved. CDR1 is LNHDA, CDR2 SQIVND, per germline (reference sequence). The V end lost 4 bases, the J end lost 0 bases, and 10 bases lay between the germline ends. The CDR3 runs 15 residues. Supplemented by reference TRBV19 and TRBJ2-1, the full variable domain reads DGGITQSPKYLFRKEGQNVTLSCEQNLNHDAMYWYRQDPGQGLRLIYYSQIVNDFQKGDIAEGYSVSREKKESFPLTVTSAQKNPTAFYLCASSKGYLSYNEQFFGPGTRLTVL.

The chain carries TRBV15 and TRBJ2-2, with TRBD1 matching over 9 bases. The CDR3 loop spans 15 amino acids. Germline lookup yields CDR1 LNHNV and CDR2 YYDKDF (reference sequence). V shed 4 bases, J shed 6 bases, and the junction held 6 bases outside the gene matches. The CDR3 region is CATSNPGQGSGELFF. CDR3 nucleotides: TGTGCCACCAGCAATCCGGGACAGGGTTCCGGGGAGCTGTTTTTT.

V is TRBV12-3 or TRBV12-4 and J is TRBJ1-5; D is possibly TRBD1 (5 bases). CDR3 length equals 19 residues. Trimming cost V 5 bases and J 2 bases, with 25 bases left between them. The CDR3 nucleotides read TGTGCCAGCAGTCCCTCCTTTTCAGGGAGGAATATGGGCAATCAGCCCCAGCATTTT. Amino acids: CASSPSFSGRNMGNQPQHF.

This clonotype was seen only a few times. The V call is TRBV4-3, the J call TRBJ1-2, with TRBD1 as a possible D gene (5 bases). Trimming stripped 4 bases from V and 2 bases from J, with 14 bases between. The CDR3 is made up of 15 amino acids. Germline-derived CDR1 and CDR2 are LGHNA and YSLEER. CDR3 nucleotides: TGCGCCAGCAGCCGGTGGGGGGATCAGAACTATGGCTACACCTTC. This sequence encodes CASSRWGDQNYGYTF.

The CDR3 spells CASRRKRFSGGAWDEQFF. The CDR3 DNA follows: TGTGCCAGCAGGCGCAAGCGATTTAGCGGGGGGGCCTGGGATGAGCAGTTCTTC. The gene calls are TRBV11-1 and TRBJ2-1; TRBD2 agrees at 11 bases. V lost 6 bases, J lost 8 bases, and 18 bases stayed unmatched. CDR1 and CDR2 from the germline V gene are SGHAT and FQDESV (reference sequence). CDR3 length equals 18 residues.

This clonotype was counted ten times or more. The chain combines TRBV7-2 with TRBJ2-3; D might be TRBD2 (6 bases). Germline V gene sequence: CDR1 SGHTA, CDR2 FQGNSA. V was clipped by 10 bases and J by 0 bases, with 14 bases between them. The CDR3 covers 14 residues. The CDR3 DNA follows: TGTGCCACCCGGGAGCGGTCTAGCACAGATACGCAGTATTTT. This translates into CATRERSSTDTQYF.

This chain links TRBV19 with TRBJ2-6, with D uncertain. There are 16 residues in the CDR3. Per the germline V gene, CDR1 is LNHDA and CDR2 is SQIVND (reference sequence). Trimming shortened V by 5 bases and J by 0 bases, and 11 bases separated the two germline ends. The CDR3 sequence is CASSQARASGANVLTF. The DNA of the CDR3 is TGTGCCAGTAGTCAGGCACGGGCCTCTGGGGCCAACGTCCTGACTTTC.

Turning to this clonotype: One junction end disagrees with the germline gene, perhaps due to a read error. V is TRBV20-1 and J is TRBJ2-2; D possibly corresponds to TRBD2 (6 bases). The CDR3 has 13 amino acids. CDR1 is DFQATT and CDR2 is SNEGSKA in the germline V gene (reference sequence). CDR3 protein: CSARGGITGELLF. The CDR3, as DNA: TGCAGTGCTAGGGGCGGGATAACCGGGGAGCTGCTTTTT.

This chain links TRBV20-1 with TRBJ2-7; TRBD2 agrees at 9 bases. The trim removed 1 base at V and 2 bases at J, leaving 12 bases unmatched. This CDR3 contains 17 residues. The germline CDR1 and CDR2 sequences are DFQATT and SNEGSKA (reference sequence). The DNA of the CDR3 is TGCAGTGCTAGAGGTCCGCGGTTGCGGGGGGGAACCTACGAGCAGTACTTC. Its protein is CSARGPRLRGGTYEQYF.

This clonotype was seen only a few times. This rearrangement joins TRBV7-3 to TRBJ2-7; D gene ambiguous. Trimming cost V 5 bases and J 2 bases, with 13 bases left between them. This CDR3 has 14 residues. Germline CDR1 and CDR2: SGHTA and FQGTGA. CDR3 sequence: CASSNTQTPYEQYF. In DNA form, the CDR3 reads TGTGCCAGCAGCAATACACAAACCCCCTACGAGCAGTACTTC.

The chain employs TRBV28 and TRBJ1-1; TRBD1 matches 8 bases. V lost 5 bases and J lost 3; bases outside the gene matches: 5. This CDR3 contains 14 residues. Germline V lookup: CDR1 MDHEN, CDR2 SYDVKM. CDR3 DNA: TGTGCCAGCAGTCCAGGGGGCGCCGACACTGAAGCTTTCTTT. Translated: CASSPGGADTEAFF.

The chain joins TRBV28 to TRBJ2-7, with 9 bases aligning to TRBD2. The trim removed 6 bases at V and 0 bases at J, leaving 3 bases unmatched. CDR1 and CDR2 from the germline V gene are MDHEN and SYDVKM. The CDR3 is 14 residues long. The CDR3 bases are TGTGCCAGCAGGGTAGCGGGAGTCTCCTACGAGCAGTACTTC. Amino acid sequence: CASRVAGVSYEQYF.

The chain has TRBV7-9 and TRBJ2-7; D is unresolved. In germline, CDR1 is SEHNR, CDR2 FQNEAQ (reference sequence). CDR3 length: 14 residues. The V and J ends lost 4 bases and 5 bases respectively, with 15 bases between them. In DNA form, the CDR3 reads TGTGCCAGCAGCTCCTTGAAGTCAGGCAACGAGCAGTACTTC. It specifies CASSSLKSGNEQYF.

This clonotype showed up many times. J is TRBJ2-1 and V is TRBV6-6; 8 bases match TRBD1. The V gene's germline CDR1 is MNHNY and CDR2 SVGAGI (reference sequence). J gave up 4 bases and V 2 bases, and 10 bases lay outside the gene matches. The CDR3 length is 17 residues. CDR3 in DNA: TGTGCCAGCAGTTACCCCACCGGACAGGGATCATACAATGAGCAGTTCTTC. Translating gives CASSYPTGQGSYNEQFF.

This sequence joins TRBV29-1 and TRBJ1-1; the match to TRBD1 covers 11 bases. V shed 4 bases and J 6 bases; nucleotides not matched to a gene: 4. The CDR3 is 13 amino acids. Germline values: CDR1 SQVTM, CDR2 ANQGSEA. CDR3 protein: CSVVRDRGSEAFF. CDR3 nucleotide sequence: TGCAGCGTTGTGAGGGACAGGGGGTCTGAAGCTTTCTTT.

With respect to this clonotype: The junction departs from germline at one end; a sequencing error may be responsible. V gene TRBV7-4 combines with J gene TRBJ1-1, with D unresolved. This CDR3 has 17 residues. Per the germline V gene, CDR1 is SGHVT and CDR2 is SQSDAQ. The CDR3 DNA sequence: TGTGCCAGCACCGTAGGGTCGGACCAATTTTTGAACGCTGAAGCTTTCTTT. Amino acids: CASTVGSDQFLNAEAFF.

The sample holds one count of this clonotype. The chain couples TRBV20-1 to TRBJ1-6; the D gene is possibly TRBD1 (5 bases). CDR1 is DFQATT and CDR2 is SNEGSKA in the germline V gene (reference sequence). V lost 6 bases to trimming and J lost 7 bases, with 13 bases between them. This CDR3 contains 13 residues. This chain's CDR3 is CSAKGTENSPLHF. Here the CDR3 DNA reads TGCAGTGCAAAAGGGACGGAGAATTCACCCCTCCACTTT.

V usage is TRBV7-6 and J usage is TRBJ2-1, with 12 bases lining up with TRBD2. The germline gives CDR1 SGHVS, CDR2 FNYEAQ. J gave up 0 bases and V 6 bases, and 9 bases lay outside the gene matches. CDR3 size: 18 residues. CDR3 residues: CASRKLAGGPNSYNEQFF. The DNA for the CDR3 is TGTGCCAGCAGGAAACTAGCGGGAGGACCAAACTCCTACAATGAGCAGTTCTTC.